These 5 T cell receptor beta chains were sequenced from one sample in a study of blood T cell repertoires in COVID-19. Clones were sequenced by immunoSEQ multiplex PCR, and TCRdb holds only the in-frame ones, with some missing. The table lists about 140,000 clones, approximately 84% of them singletons, with more than 3% in the top ten. Sequenced sample: PBMCs or T cells enriched from blood (not recorded which). Source of these receptors: a man between 50 and 59 years old in a cohort exposed to, infected with or recovered from COVID-19 (not recorded which).

The chain has TRBV5-6 and TRBJ1-4, with 9 bases aligning to TRBD1. The CDR3 has 14 amino acids. CDR1 is SGHDT, CDR2 YYEEEE, per germline. V lost 2 bases to trimming and J lost 11 bases; unmatched junction nucleotides: 7. The CDR3 DNA sequence: TGTGCCAGCAGCTTAAGACAGGGGGGGACTAAACTGTTTTTT. It codes for CASSLRQGGTKLFF. The entire variable domain, with the rest obtained from reference TRBV5-6 and TRBJ1-4, is as follows: DAGVTQSPTHLIKTRGQQVTLRCSPKSGHDTVSWYQQALGQGPQFIFQYYEEEERQRGNFPDRFSGHQFPNYSSELNVNALLLGDSALYLCASSLRQGGTKLFFGSGTQLSVL.

The chain recombines TRBV3-1 (or the pseudogene TRBV3-2) with TRBJ1-2; 9 bases align to TRBD1. The V segment lost 1 base and the J segment 4 bases; nucleotides outside the gene matches: 4. This CDR3 is 15 amino acids long. CDR1 and CDR2 from the germline V gene are LGHDT and YNNKEL (reference sequence). The CDR3 nucleotides read TGTGCCAGCAGCCAAGCGTCGGACAGGGGCTATGGCTACACCTTC. This translates into CASSQASDRGYGYTF.

This chain links TRBV24-1 with TRBJ2-1; weak D call: TRBD2 (6 bases). Trimming removed 3 bases at V and 7 bases at J, with 9 bases between. Germline lookup yields CDR1 KGHDR and CDR2 SFDVKD. The CDR3 spans 13 residues. This chain's CDR3 is CATSDNRENEQFF. DNA for the CDR3: TGTGCCACCAGTGATAATCGGGAGAATGAGCAGTTCTTC.

The J gene is TRBJ2-2, the V gene TRBV5-8; 7 nucleotides align to TRBD1. Germline V CDR1 and CDR2: SGHTS, YDEGEE. The V and J ends lost 0 bases and 7 bases, in that order; junction bases with no gene match: 6. The CDR3 is made up of 15 amino acids. The CDR3 here is CASSLGAWTGGELFF. The CDR3 bases are TGTGCCAGCAGCTTGGGGGCTTGGACAGGCGGGGAGCTGTTTTTT.

This clone was recorded only once. This sequence joins TRBV2 and TRBJ2-3; the match to TRBD1 covers 8 bases. V shed 9 bases and J 3 bases; nucleotides not matched to a gene: 5. The CDR3 runs to 13 residues. Germline-derived CDR1 and CDR2 are SNHLY and FYNNEI. CDR3 amino acids: CASGQGGTDTQYF. The CDR3 DNA sequence: TGTGCCAGTGGACAGGGAGGTACAGATACGCAGTATTTT.